Each of the 23 T cell receptor beta chains below was sequenced from the same sample in a study of Tregs in tolerant kidney transplant recipients. The protocol was immunoSEQ multiplex PCR, while the TCRdb copy is restricted to in-frame clones and leaves out a portion. The sample lists some 64,000 clones; about 98% were seen once. Sequenced here: Tregs from blood, sampled before the transplant. All receptors derive from a human donor who received a combined kidney and bone marrow transplant.

This clone was picked up one time. The chain carries TRBV4-3 and TRBJ2-7; 7 nucleotides align to TRBD2. Germline CDR1 reads LGHNA; CDR2 reads YSLEER. J was trimmed by 0 bases and V by 4 bases; bases with no gene match: 9. CDR3 length: 16 amino acids. CDR3 in DNA: TGCGCCAGCAGCCGGCTGACTAGCCCTAGCTCCTACGAGCAGTACTTC. Amino acids: CASSRLTSPSSYEQYF.

This chain uses TRBV20-1 with TRBJ2-1, with 8 bases that match TRBD1. The CDR3 totals 11 residues. V shed 6 bases and J 12 bases; nucleotides not matched to a gene: 7. Per the germline V gene, CDR1 is DFQATT and CDR2 is SNEGSKA (reference sequence). In DNA, the CDR3 is TGCAGTGCCCGGACAGGGAGCAGGCAGTTCTTC. It codes for CSARTGSRQFF.

The V and J genes are TRBV30 and TRBJ2-6; D unclear. The CDR3 loop spans 16 amino acids. Germline lookup yields CDR1 GTSNPN and CDR2 SVGIG (reference sequence). V was clipped by 1 base and J by 0 bases, with 10 bases between them. The CDR3 region is CAWSGGWFSGANVLTF. CDR3 nucleotide sequence: TGTGCCTGGAGTGGAGGATGGTTCTCTGGGGCCAACGTCCTGACTTTC.

The rearrangement uses TRBV11-2 and TRBJ1-6, with D uncertain. Germline loops: CDR1 SGHAT, CDR2 FQNNGV. This CDR3 is built from 18 residues. The germline V and J ends were trimmed by 2 bases and 4 bases, with 18 bases remaining between them. This CDR3 reads CASSLMRGRPLYNSPLHF. DNA for the CDR3: TGTGCCAGCAGCTTAATGCGCGGCAGACCCCTGTATAATTCACCCCTCCACTTT.

The rearrangement links TRBV7-3 to TRBJ2-7; 9 bases line up with TRBD1. J gave up 2 bases and V 3 bases, and 11 bases lay outside the gene matches. This CDR3 has 17 amino acids. Germline V gene lookup returns CDR1 SGHTA and CDR2 FQGTGA. As DNA, the CDR3 is TGTGCCAGCAGCTTGTACCTTCCCGGGACAGGGACCTACGAGCAGTACTTC. Encoded protein: CASSLYLPGTGTYEQYF. The variable domain in full, with the rest retrieved from reference TRBV7-3 and TRBJ2-7, is GAGVSQTPSNKVTEKGKYVELRCDPISGHTALYWYRQSLGQGPEFLIYFQGTGAADDSGLPNDRFFAVRPEGSVSTLKIQRTERGDSAVYLCASSLYLPGTGTYEQYFGPGTRLTVT.

The chain is built from TRBV23-1 and TRBJ1-2; the D gene is possibly TRBD1 (6 bases). TRBV23-1 is known as an ORF, though its function is uncertain. This CDR3 is built from 16 residues. V lost 1 base to trimming and J lost 2 bases, with 14 bases between them. The CDR3 DNA sequence: TGCGCCAGCAGTCAATTTAAGGACAGTCCCAACTATGGCTACACCTTC. It is translated as CASSQFKDSPNYGYTF.

This chain joins TRBV2 and TRBJ2-1; 7 bases are shared with TRBD1. The CDR3 loop spans 14 amino acids. The V gene's germline CDR1 is SNHLY and CDR2 FYNNEI. Unmatched junction bases numbered 5, after V lost 7 bases and J lost 2 bases. CDR3 in amino acids: CASIGDRAYNEQFF. The CDR3 nucleotides read TGTGCCAGCATTGGAGACAGGGCCTACAATGAGCAGTTCTTC.

The rearrangement joins TRBV18 to TRBJ2-7; D is unclear. The CDR3 length is 12 residues. Trimming removed 6 bases at V and 3 bases at J, with 9 bases between. Germline loops: CDR1 KGHSH, CDR2 LQKENI. CDR3 region: CASSPRGYEQYF. Written as DNA, the CDR3 is TGTGCCAGCTCTCCAAGAGGCTACGAGCAGTACTTC.

This clone was recorded once. The chain employs TRBV7-9 and TRBJ1-3; D may be TRBD1 (5 bases). This CDR3 has 13 residues. CDR1 is SEHNR, CDR2 FQNEAQ, per germline (reference sequence). Trimming stripped 4 bases from V and 4 bases from J, with 8 bases between. The CDR3 is CASSSRGGNTIYF. For the CDR3, the DNA is TGTGCCAGCAGCTCAAGGGGAGGAAACACCATATATTTT.

The chain uses TRBV6-1 and TRBJ1-4; tentatively, D is TRBD1 (6 bases). With 9 bases removed from V and 14 bases from J, the gap between germline ends came to 22 bases. Per the germline V gene, CDR1 is MNHNS and CDR2 is SASEGT. The CDR3 is 13 residues long. The CDR3 bases are TGTGCCAGTGCTCCTACAGGGTCGCAACGGCTGTTTTTT. It specifies CASAPTGSQRLFF.

The V gene is TRBV5-6, the J gene TRBJ2-2, with 13 bases fitting TRBD2. This CDR3 region has 19 residues. V gave up 4 bases and J gave up 1 base; unmatched junction bases: 10. Per the germline V gene, CDR1 is SGHDT and CDR2 is YYEEEE. The CDR3 loop reads CASSPPGLAGALNTGELFF. CDR3 coding DNA: TGTGCCAGCAGCCCTCCCGGACTAGCGGGAGCCTTGAACACCGGGGAGCTGTTTTTT. Filled out from reference TRBV5-6 and TRBJ2-2, the complete variable domain reads DAGVTQSPTHLIKTRGQQVTLRCSPKSGHDTVSWYQQALGQGPQFIFQYYEEEERQRGNFPDRFSGHQFPNYSSELNVNALLLGDSALYLCASSPPGLAGALNTGELFFGEGSRLTVL.

The rearrangement links TRBV11-2 to TRBJ2-1; D is perhaps TRBD1 (6 bases). Germline assignment: CDR1 SGHAT and CDR2 FQNNGV. V was clipped by 2 bases and J by 13 bases, with 9 bases between them. The CDR3 runs 11 residues. CDR3 sequence reads: CASSLLQGQFF. The CDR3, as DNA: TGTGCCAGCAGCTTATTACAGGGTCAGTTCTTC.

The chain combines TRBV11-3 with TRBJ2-1, with TRBD2 matching over 8 bases. After removal of 3 bases from V and 4 bases from J, the junction contained 5 bases not matched to a gene. From germline, CDR1 is SGHNT and CDR2 YENEEA. CDR3 length: 15 amino acids. Here the CDR3 DNA reads TGTGCCAGCAGCTTGGGCGGACTAGCTTACAATGAGCAGTTCTTC. This translates into CASSLGGLAYNEQFF.

V usage is TRBV28 and J usage is TRBJ1-5; 9 nucleotides line up with TRBD1. Per the germline V gene, CDR1 is MDHEN and CDR2 is SYDVKM. V lost 6 bases to trimming and J lost 3 bases; unmatched junction nucleotides: 9. The CDR3 has 16 amino acids. Written as DNA, the CDR3 is TGTGCCAGCAGATTAGGACAGGGGAGTGACAATCAGCCCCAGCATTTT. Residues: CASRLGQGSDNQPQHF. The whole variable domain, remainder taken from reference TRBV28 and TRBJ1-5, is DVKVTQSSRYLVKRTGEKVFLECVQDMDHENMFWYRQDPGLGLRLIYFSYDVKMKEKGDIPEGYSVSREKKERFSLILESASTNQTSMYLCASRLGQGSDNQPQHFGDGTRLSIL.

The chain combines TRBV5-1 with TRBJ2-1, with D possibly TRBD2 on 6 matching bases. The CDR3 length is 16 residues. V lost 3 bases to trimming and J lost 3 bases, with 16 bases between them. CDR1 SGHRS and CDR2 YFSETQ come from the germline V gene. The CDR3 region has the DNA TGCGCCAGCAGCTGGGGGGAAGGAGCCTTCTACAATGAGCAGTTCTTC. Amino acids: CASSWGEGAFYNEQFF.

This clone has only one observation. The J gene is TRBJ1-3, the V gene TRBV7-2; D is unclear. Trimming pared 1 base from V and 0 bases from J, leaving 7 bases between. Germline V gene sequence: CDR1 SGHTA, CDR2 FQGNSA. The CDR3 spans 15 residues. The CDR3 DNA sequence: TGTGCCAGCAGCTTAGTCCTGAGCTCTGGAAACACCATATATTTT. This codes for CASSLVLSSGNTIYF.

The chain joins TRBV29-1 to TRBJ2-1; TRBD2 might be the D (5 bases). Trimming took 4 bases from V and 10 from J, leaving 11 bases between them. The CDR3 length is 11 residues. Germline V gene data show CDR1 as SQVTM and CDR2 as ANQGSEA. CDR3 DNA sequence: TGCAGCGTTGCCCGGGAATGGGAGCAGTTCTTC. Translating it yields CSVAREWEQFF.

The chain combines TRBV7-7 with TRBJ2-5, with 7 bases aligning to TRBD1. This CDR3 comprises 15 residues. V lost 5 bases to trimming and J lost 4 bases; unmatched junction nucleotides: 10. Germline V lookup: CDR1 SSHAT, CDR2 FNYEAQ (reference sequence). CDR3 protein: CASSKNQGVGETQYF. CDR3 DNA: TGTGCCAGCAGCAAAAACCAGGGGGTTGGAGAGACCCAGTACTTC.

V and J are TRBV9 and TRBJ2-1, with D maybe TRBD1 (5 bases). Germline V gene lookup returns CDR1 SGDLS and CDR2 YYNGEE. The CDR3 consists of 13 residues. The V gene lost 2 bases and the J gene lost 6 bases, with 9 bases spanning the gap. CDR3 bases: TGTGCCAGCAGCGTCCGTGGGGCCAATGAGCAGTTCTTC. Translated: CASSVRGANEQFF.

The V and J genes are TRBV27 and TRBJ2-1; TRBD2 aligns across 13 bases. Germline V gives CDR1 MNHEY, CDR2 SMNVEV (reference sequence). V shed 5 bases and J 3 bases; nucleotides not matched to a gene: 4. The CDR3 is 16 residues long. The CDR3 spells CASSPWTSGSYNEQFF. The CDR3 DNA sequence: TGTGCCAGCAGTCCATGGACTAGCGGGAGCTACAATGAGCAGTTCTTC.

The chain uses TRBV19 and TRBJ2-2; D gene unclear. Germline V gives CDR1 LNHDA, CDR2 SQIVND (reference sequence). Trimming left V 7 bases short and J 0 bases short, with 15 bases between. The CDR3 loop spans 16 amino acids. The CDR3: CASKIRDNPNTGELFF. CDR3 in DNA: TGTGCCAGTAAAATCCGCGACAACCCGAACACCGGGGAGCTGTTTTTT.

V usage is TRBV5-1 and J usage is TRBJ1-4, with a possible D match to TRBD1 (6 bases). The CDR3 totals 14 residues. Germline loops: CDR1 SGHRS, CDR2 YFSETQ. Trimming took off 7 bases at V and 7 bases at J, with 17 bases between the two ends. Written as DNA, the CDR3 is TGCGCCAGCGGCAAGACAGGACGTAGTGAAAAACTGTTTTTT. Translating it yields CASGKTGRSEKLFF.

V gene TRBV4-2 combines with J gene TRBJ2-7; TRBD2 aligns across 9 bases. The junction had 6 bases not matched to a gene; V was cut back by 1 base and J by 5 bases. The CDR3 spans 15 residues. Germline CDR1 is LGHNA and CDR2 is YNFKEQ. This CDR3 is CASSQGASGVHEQYF. The CDR3 nucleotides read TGTGCCAGCAGCCAAGGGGCTAGCGGGGTCCACGAGCAGTACTTC.